A single sample gave rise to the 2 T cell receptor beta chains below, sequenced in a study of blood T cell repertoires in COVID-19. TCRdb's copy holds only in-frame clones and misses some; the assay was immunoSEQ multiplex PCR. The sample includes around 99,000 clones, over 80% of them seen just once. The specimen sequenced was peripheral blood. The receptors come from a woman aged 25-40 years with acute or convalescent COVID-19.

J is TRBJ1-2 and V is TRBV5-8; D is perhaps TRBD1 (5 bases). The germline V gene encodes CDR1 SGHTS and CDR2 YDEGEE. Trimming shortened V by 0 bases and J by 5 bases, and 11 bases separated the two germline ends. The CDR3 extends over 14 amino acids. CDR3 coding DNA: TGTGCCAGCAGCTTGGATGACCAGGGATATGGCTACACCTTC. Its translation is CASSLDDQGYGYTF.

V gene TRBV4-3 combines with J gene TRBJ2-1; 12 bases agree with TRBD2. The CDR3 is made up of 16 amino acids. The germline CDR1 and CDR2 sequences are LGHNA and YSLEER. J gave up 6 bases and V 1 base, and 4 bases lay outside the gene matches. Written as DNA, the CDR3 is TGCGCCAGCAGCCAAGGAGGGACTAGCGGGCCCAATGAGCAGTTCTTC. Its translation is CASSQGGTSGPNEQFF.